The 18 T cell receptor beta chains presented below share a single source sample, sequenced in a study of shared clonotypes between healthy human individuals. TCRdb's table, derived via immunoSEQ multiplex PCR, lists solely in-frame clones and lacks some. The sample holds a few million clones; over 90% are singletons and the top ten take under 0.45%. Source material: naive CD4+ T cells from PBMCs. Sample subset: CD45RA+ positively selected. Receptor source: a man younger than 35 in good health. Some clones in this sample may be carry-over from other donors' samples.

Of note for this clone: Other nucleotide sequences from this sample produce the same CDR3. CDR3 coding DNA: TGCGCCAGCAGGACTGGAACAGGCTCCTACGAGCAGTACTTC. The encoded protein is CASRTGTGSYEQYF. V is TRBV5-1 and J is TRBJ2-7, with D perhaps matching TRBD1 (5 bases). This CDR3 is 14 amino acids long. Germline-derived CDR1 and CDR2 are SGHRS and YFSETQ. V lost 5 bases and J lost 0, with 12 bases in between. The full variable domain, completed using reference TRBV5-1 and TRBJ2-7, is KAGVTQTPRYLIKTRGQQVTLSCSPISGHRSVSWYQQTPGQGLQFLFEYFSETQRNKGNFPGRFSGRQFSNSRSEMNVSTLELGDSALYLCASRTGTGSYEQYFGPGTRLTVT.

V and J are TRBV18 and TRBJ2-3, with D maybe TRBD2 (6 bases). The CDR3 has 15 amino acids. The germline V gene has CDR1 KGHSH and CDR2 LQKENI. Deletions cut 3 bases from V and 0 bases from J, with 10 bases between. The CDR3 sequence: CASSPLASSTDTQYF. CDR3 coding DNA: TGTGCCAGCTCACCTCTAGCGTCTAGCACAGATACGCAGTATTTT.

The rearrangement uses TRBV15 and TRBJ1-2; D gene ambiguous. Trimming stripped 3 bases from V and 4 bases from J, with 15 bases between. There are 15 residues in the CDR3. Germline CDR1 LNHNV, CDR2 YYDKDF (reference sequence). Here the CDR3 reads CATSSQAGDPYGYTF. For the CDR3, the DNA is TGTGCCACCAGCAGCCAGGCCGGCGATCCCTATGGCTACACCTTC. Supplemented by reference TRBV15 and TRBJ1-2, the full variable domain reads DAMVIQNPRYQVTQFGKPVTLSCSQTLNHNVMYWYQQKSSQAPKLLFHYYDKDFNNEADTPDNFQSRRPNTSFCFLDIRSPGLGDTAMYLCATSSQAGDPYGYTFGSGTRLTVV.

The chain combines TRBV7-9 with TRBJ2-7; 9 nucleotides line up with TRBD2. With 5 bases clipped from V and 5 bases from J, the junction kept 10 bases outside the gene matches. The CDR3 has 15 amino acids. Germline V gives CDR1 SEHNR, CDR2 FQNEAQ (reference sequence). The CDR3 nucleotides are TGTGCCAGCAGCGGTAGCGGGAGAGGTTTTGACGAGCAGTACTTC. This sequence encodes CASSGSGRGFDEQYF.

The rearrangement joins TRBV5-1 to TRBJ2-2; D is possibly TRBD1 or TRBD2 (5 bases each). V lost 7 bases and J lost 6, with 10 bases in between. The CDR3 loop spans 12 amino acids. CDR1 is SGHRS, CDR2 YFSETQ, per germline. The CDR3 DNA is TGCGCCAGCTACCAGGGACCCGGGGAGCTGTTTTTT. Protein product: CASYQGPGELFF.

As to this clone: Other DNA sequences in the sample encode the same CDR3. V and J are TRBV6-5 and TRBJ2-3; no definite D call. The V gene's germline CDR1 is MNHEY and CDR2 SVGAGI. The CDR3 consists of 13 residues. Trimming pared 0 bases from V and 5 bases from J, leaving 6 bases between. CDR3 nucleotides: TGTGCCAGCAGTTACTCTGGGTTAGATACGCAGTATTTT. This gives the protein CASSYSGLDTQYF.

This chain links TRBV11-2 with TRBJ1-4, with D perhaps TRBD1 (5 bases). Trimming removed 1 base from V and 4 bases from J, with 19 bases in between. Germline values: CDR1 SGHAT, CDR2 FQNNGV. CDR3 size: 18 residues. In nucleotides, the CDR3 is TGTGCCAGCAGCTTAGTGTTGGGACCGACAGTCGGTAATGAAAAACTGTTTTTT. Protein product: CASSLVLGPTVGNEKLFF. The whole variable domain, remainder taken from reference TRBV11-2 and TRBJ1-4, is EAGVAQSPRYKIIEKRQSVAFWCNPISGHATLYWYQQILGQGPKLLIQFQNNGVVDDSQLPKDRFSAERLKGVDSTLKIQPAKLEDSAVYLCASSLVLGPTVGNEKLFFGSGTQLSVL.

J is TRBJ1-5 and V is TRBV6-5; 7 positions match TRBD1. Germline CDR1 is MNHEY and CDR2 is SVGAGI. CDR3 size: 15 residues. After removal of 5 bases from V and 4 bases from J, the junction contained 8 bases not matched to a gene. In nucleotides, the CDR3 is TGTGCCAGCAGTACCGACAGGGTCGGGAATCAGCCCCAGCATTTT. Encoded protein: CASSTDRVGNQPQHF.

The chain links TRBV5-1 to TRBJ2-3, with 12 bases lining up with TRBD1. Germline CDR1 is SGHRS and CDR2 is YFSETQ. With V trimmed by 3 bases and J by 1 base, 3 bases remained unmatched. CDR3 length equals 16 residues. The CDR3 reads CASSSGTGGGTDTQYF. The CDR3 region has the DNA TGCGCCAGCAGCTCCGGGACAGGGGGCGGCACAGATACGCAGTATTTT.

The chain carries TRBV11-1 and TRBJ2-5; D not resolved. The CDR3 length is 14 residues. V shed 1 base and J shed 2 bases, with 8 bases lying between them. Germline CDR1 and CDR2: SGHAT and FQDESV (reference sequence). The CDR3 region has the DNA TGTGCCAGCAGCTTAGAGTGGCAACAAGAGACCCAGTACTTC. Translating gives CASSLEWQQETQYF. The entire variable domain, with the rest obtained from reference TRBV11-1 and TRBJ2-5, is as follows: EAEVAQSPRYKITEKSQAVAFWCDPISGHATLYWYRQILGQGPELLVQFQDESVVDDSQLPKDRFSAERLKGVDSTLKIQPAELGDSAMYLCASSLEWQQETQYFGPGTRLLVL.

The chain links TRBV5-4 to TRBJ2-7; TRBD2 matches 9 bases. V gave up 0 bases and J gave up 0 bases; unmatched junction bases: 10. Germline loops: CDR1 SGHNT, CDR2 YYREEE (reference sequence). This CDR3 contains 18 residues. As DNA, the CDR3 is TGTGCCAGCAGCTTGGAAGCGGGAGGTTCCCCGAGCTCCTACGAGCAGTACTTC. Its protein product is CASSLEAGGSPSSYEQYF.

The genes are TRBV19 and TRBJ1-1, with a weak D call TRBD1 (5 bases). The CDR3 is made up of 12 amino acids. The germline CDR1 and CDR2 sequences are LNHDA and SQIVND (reference sequence). The V end lost 5 bases, the J end lost 8 bases, and 12 bases lay between the germline ends. The CDR3 region is CASSPRRDEAFF. Here the CDR3 DNA reads TGTGCCAGTAGTCCTCGCCGGGACGAAGCTTTCTTT.

J is TRBJ2-3 and V is TRBV7-3; tentative D call: TRBD2 (5 bases). The V gene lost 2 bases and the J gene lost 5 bases, with 8 bases spanning the gap. Per the germline V gene, CDR1 is SGHTA and CDR2 is FQGTGA. The length of the CDR3 is 13 residues. The CDR3 is CASSLVRGDTQYF. Here the CDR3 DNA reads TGTGCCAGCAGCTTAGTCCGGGGAGATACGCAGTATTTT.

This clone was found once. This chain connects TRBV9 to TRBJ2-1; D is perhaps TRBD2 (6 bases). From germline, CDR1 is SGDLS and CDR2 YYNGEE. The CDR3 consists of 13 residues. V lost 3 bases and J 3 bases, leaving 7 bases between the germline ends. CDR3 region: CASSGGNYNEQFF. CDR3 sequence (DNA): TGTGCCAGCAGCGGCGGGAACTACAATGAGCAGTTCTTC.

The gene calls are TRBV5-1 and TRBJ2-2; no definite D call. The germline V and J ends were trimmed by 0 bases and 4 bases, with 13 bases remaining between them. CDR1 SGHRS and CDR2 YFSETQ come from the germline V gene. The CDR3 is 16 amino acids. CDR3 in DNA: TGCGCCAGCAGCTTGGAGGGATCACATGGCACCGGGGAGCTGTTTTTT. It is translated as CASSLEGSHGTGELFF.

The chain links TRBV29-1 to TRBJ2-2; 10 nucleotides agree with TRBD2. J lost 0 bases, V lost 1 base, and 5 bases had no gene match. Germline V gene data show CDR1 as SQVTM and CDR2 as ANQGSEA. The CDR3 runs 17 residues. The CDR3 DNA reads TGCAGCGTTGAAGCGAATAGCGGGAGGACGAACACCGGGGAGCTGTTTTTT. This codes for CSVEANSGRTNTGELFF.

The CDR3 loop reads CASSLNHRTGGEKLFF. The CDR3 coding sequence is TGTGCCAGCAGCTTAAACCATAGGACAGGGGGTGAAAAACTGTTTTTT. V gene TRBV7-6 combines with J gene TRBJ1-4, with TRBD1 matching over 10 bases. J was trimmed by 7 bases and V by 2 bases; bases with no gene match: 7. CDR3 length: 16 residues. Germline V gives CDR1 SGHVS, CDR2 FNYEAQ.

The chain links TRBV28 to TRBJ1-2; a weak D match, TRBD1 (5 bases). Trimming pared 7 bases from V and 7 bases from J, leaving 13 bases between. This CDR3 comprises 12 residues. From germline, CDR1 is MDHEN and CDR2 SYDVKM. CDR3 in amino acids: CASIPDGGGYTF. The CDR3 nucleotides read TGTGCCAGCATCCCGGACGGGGGTGGCTACACCTTC.